This is a list of T cell receptor beta chains from one sample in a study of PD-1 blockade in classical Hodgkin lymphoma. Generated by immunoSEQ multiplex PCR, the TCRdb table keeps only in-frame clones and is missing some. The sample consists of 10,000 to 15,000 clones, over 80% of them appearing once. Sequencing used peripheral blood mononuclear cells (PBMCs), obtained at baseline. These receptors were collected from a human donor with classical Hodgkin lymphoma. CDR3s include the opening cysteine and the closing phenylalanine or tryptophan. The order of the fields is V gene, D gene, clone size, J gene, CDR3 protein, CDR3 DNA. D genes are given only for firm matches. Clone size is shown for a subset of rows, as once, few, many or a class of expanded clone.

TRBV28,TRBD1,.,TRBJ1-1,CASSLDGTGGMNTEAFF,TGTGCCAGCAGTTTGGACGGGACAGGGGGCATGAACACTGAAGCTTTCTTT
TRBV5-6,.,.,TRBJ2-3,CASSLLRSGWPPDTQYF,TGTGCCAGCAGCTTGTTACGATCGGGGTGGCCCCCAGATACGCAGTATTTT
TRBV5-1,.,.,TRBJ1-1,CASSSEGLYGTEAFF,TGCGCCAGCAGCTCGGAGGGGCTTTATGGGACTGAAGCTTTCTTT
TRBV7-9,TRBD1,.,TRBJ1-2,CASSLMGTGYGYTF,TGTGCCAGCAGCTTAATGGGGACAGGCTATGGCTACACCTTC
TRBV15,.,.,TRBJ1-2,CATSRVAREAYGYTF,TGTGCCACCAGCAGAGTTGCCCGCGAAGCCTATGGCTACACCTTC
TRBV4-3,TRBD1,.,TRBJ2-5,CASSQVQGETQYF,TGCGCCAGCAGCCAGGTACAGGGGGAGACCCAGTACTTC
TRBV27,.,.,TRBJ2-4,CASSSLPGIGVDIQYF,TGTGCCAGCAGTTCCCTCCCGGGGATTGGAGTCGACATTCAGTACTTC
TRBV7-3,.,once,TRBJ2-7,CASSLGVVGEQYF,TGTGCCAGCAGCTTAGGGGTGGTCGGCGAGCAGTACTTC
TRBV5-1,.,.,TRBJ1-2,CASTMGRVPSYGYTF,TGCGCCAGCACCATGGGAAGGGTACCCTCCTATGGCTACACCTTC
TRBV11-3,.,few,TRBJ1-3,CASKGGPSGNTIYF,TGTGCCTCTAAAGGCGGACCCTCTGGAAACACCATATATTTT
TRBV6-5,.,.,TRBJ1-1,CASYLGGGTEAFF,TGTGCCAGCTATCTCGGGGGGGGCACTGAAGCTTTCTTT
TRBV6-1,.,.,TRBJ2-7,CASSLGSTYEQYF,TGTGCCAGCAGTCTGGGGTCGACCTACGAGCAGTACTTC
TRBV7-2,.,.,TRBJ2-1,CASSLAGANEQFF,TGTGCCAGCAGCTTAGCCGGGGCAAATGAGCAGTTCTTC
TRBV29-1,TRBD1,.,TRBJ1-2,CSALPGQTNYGYTF,TGCAGCGCCCTCCCGGGACAGACTAACTATGGCTACACCTTC
TRBV30,TRBD1,.,TRBJ1-4,CAWTSGGVSEKLFF,TGTGCCTGGACCTCAGGGGGAGTGAGTGAAAAACTGTTTTTT
TRBV2,TRBD1,.,TRBJ2-6,CASSPDRALVSRANVLTF,TGTGCCAGCAGTCCTGACAGGGCGTTAGTCTCTCGGGCCAACGTCCTGACTTTC
TRBV2,.,.,TRBJ1-3,CASSPGLGNTIYF,TGTGCCAGCAGCCCAGGGTTGGGAAACACCATATATTTT
TRBV6-1,.,.,TRBJ2-5,CASSEGGPRTQYF,TGTGCCAGCAGTGAAGGAGGGCCCAGGACCCAGTACTTC
TRBV6-1,.,once,TRBJ1-1,CASRPRTEAFF,TGTGCCAGCAGACCACGGACTGAAGCTTTCTTT
TRBV7-2,TRBD1,.,TRBJ2-5,CASSLGGTGGLETQYF,TGTGCCAGCAGCTTAGGGGGGACAGGGGGCCTAGAGACCCAGTACTTC
TRBV5-6,.,.,TRBJ1-4,CASSLVASGKLFF,TGTGCCAGCAGCTTGGTGGCCTCGGGGAAACTGTTTTTT
TRBV4-3,.,.,TRBJ1-2,CASSQDRQIYAYTF,TGCGCCAGCAGCCAAGATAGACAGATCTACGCCTACACCTTC
TRBV5-5,.,.,TRBJ1-1,CASSLVLSNTEAFF,TGTGCCAGCAGCTTGGTTTTGTCGAACACTGAAGCTTTCTTT
TRBV19,TRBD2,.,TRBJ2-5,CASSITTGFGTSGQETQYF,TGTGCCAGTAGTATAACAACAGGGTTCGGGACTAGCGGCCAAGAGACCCAGTACTTC
TRBV7-8,.,once,TRBJ2-7,CASSLNPLYEQYF,TGTGCCAGCAGCTTAAACCCCCTCTACGAGCAGTACTTC
TRBV4-1,TRBD1,.,TRBJ1-1,CASSQGQGDTEAFF,TGCGCCAGCAGCCAAGGACAGGGGGACACTGAAGCTTTCTTT
TRBV25-1,TRBD1,few,TRBJ1-1,CASTQGAKTEAFF,TGTGCCAGCACACAGGGGGCGAAGACTGAAGCTTTCTTT
TRBV30,.,.,TRBJ1-1,CAILFNTEAFF,TGTGCCATTTTATTCAACACTGAGGCTTTCTTT
TRBV20-1,.,.,TRBJ2-5,CSGQPKETQYF,TGCAGTGGACAGCCAAAGGAGACCCAGTACTTC
TRBV18,TRBD1,.,TRBJ2-7,CASSPGDIGTGIYEQYF,TGTGCCAGCTCACCAGGTGATATCGGGACAGGGATCTACGAGCAGTACTTC
TRBV5-1,TRBD1,.,TRBJ2-3,CASSLASTGGHTDTQYF,TGCGCCAGCAGCTTGGCTTCGACAGGGGGCCACACAGATACGCAGTATTTT
TRBV6-6,TRBD2,.,TRBJ2-5,CASSLVAGGQETQYF,TGTGCCAGCAGTTTAGTAGCGGGAGGACAAGAGACCCAGTACTTC
TRBV11-2,.,once,TRBJ2-1,CASSFGQYNEQFF,TGTGCCAGCAGCTTCGGACAATACAATGAGCAGTTCTTC
TRBV7-9,.,.,TRBJ2-2,CASSLGREWNTGELFF,TGTGCCAGCAGCTTAGGCAGGGAGTGGAACACCGGGGAGCTGTTTTTT
TRBV5-1,TRBD1,.,TRBJ1-1,CASSYDRGGEAFF,TGCGCCAGCAGCTACGACAGGGGCGGTGAAGCTTTCTTT
TRBV7-6,TRBD1,.,TRBJ2-5,CASSLAGTGQETQYF,TGTGCCAGCAGCCTCGCCGGGACAGGGCAAGAGACCCAGTACTTC
TRBV6-1,TRBD1,.,TRBJ2-5,CASSLTGRETQYF,TGTGCCAGCAGCCTGACAGGGCGTGAGACCCAGTACTTC
TRBV5-4,.,.,TRBJ2-1,CASFGRGPSEQFF,TGTGCCAGCTTCGGCCGGGGCCCCTCTGAGCAGTTCTTC
TRBV11-1,TRBD1,few,TRBJ1-1,CASSVQGADTEAFF,TGTGCCAGCAGCGTACAGGGGGCGGACACTGAAGCTTTCTTT
TRBV9,TRBD1,.,TRBJ2-5,CASSTGTGAETQYF,TGTGCCAGCAGCACCGGAACAGGGGCGGAGACCCAGTACTTC
TRBV4-1,TRBD2,.,TRBJ2-1,CASSRGLAGGYNEQFF,TGCGCCAGCAGCCGAGGGCTAGCGGGAGGGTACAATGAGCAGTTCTTC
TRBV9,.,once,TRBJ2-2,CASSPAPRGRGGELFF,TGTGCCAGCAGCCCGGCTCCTCGGGGGCGCGGCGGGGAGCTGTTTTTT
TRBV7-2,.,.,TRBJ1-1,CASSQGQHTEAFF,TGTGCCAGCAGCCAAGGACAGCACACTGAAGCTTTCTTT
TRBV7-9,.,.,TRBJ2-7,CASSLDAGEGYEQYF,TGTGCCAGCAGCTTAGATGCAGGGGAAGGCTACGAGCAGTACTTC
TRBV6-5,.,.,TRBJ2-2,CASSASGAGTGELFF,TGTGCCAGCAGTGCCTCCGGGGCAGGCACCGGGGAGCTGTTTTTT
TRBV18,.,.,TRBJ1-1,CASSLGSAGDTEAFF,TGTGCCAGCTCACTCGGGAGTGCTGGGGACACTGAAGCTTTCTTT
TRBV7-9,TRBD1,.,TRBJ1-4,CASSPTGANEKLFF,TGTGCCAGCAGCCCGACAGGGGCCAATGAAAAACTGTTTTTT
TRBV5-4,.,.,TRBJ2-4,CASSTGTGAKNIQYF,TGTGCCAGCAGCACCGGGACCGGAGCCAAAAACATTCAGTACTTC
TRBV30,TRBD2,.,TRBJ2-1,CAWSGTRPVEQFF,TGTGCCTGGAGTGGGACTAGGCCGGTTGAGCAGTTCTTC
TRBV5-1,.,.,TRBJ2-3,CASRIWDTQYF,TGCGCCAGCAGAATATGGGATACGCAGTATTTT
TRBV28,.,.,TRBJ1-5,CASSLFSPWSNQPQHF,TGTGCCAGCAGTTTGTTCAGCCCATGGAGCAATCAGCCCCAGCATTTT
TRBV10-3,TRBD2,.,TRBJ2-7,CAISAEGIAGGYEQYF,TGTGCCATCAGTGCCGAGGGAATAGCGGGAGGCTACGAGCAGTACTTC
TRBV6-6,.,.,TRBJ1-6,CASSYTGNNSPLHF,TGTGCCAGCAGTTATACGGGAAATAATTCACCCCTCCACTTT